Below are 15 T cell receptor beta chains sequenced from a single sample in a study of CD8+CD57+ T cells in acquired aplastic anemia. Researchers used genomic DNA as the template to profile TCR beta VDJ and CDR3. TCRdb called the reads again in MiXCR, with one record for every CDR3 protein. This table has approximately 180,000 distinct CDR3 sequences, 48% appearing once. For sequencing, patients were chosen who had shown expansion of CD8+CD57+ cells by flow cytometry. Specimen: sorted CD4+, CD8+, or CD8+CD57+ T cells (not recorded which) from PBMCs. All receptors come from a human donor with aplastic anemia.

This clonotype was picked up a small number of times. Possible read error: a much larger clone is one base away. Because the CDR3 is missing its conserved closing phenylalanine or tryptophan, this is likely a read error. The V and J genes are TRBV12-3 or TRBV12-4 and TRBJ2-3, with D perhaps matching TRBD1 or TRBD2 (5 bases each). V was shortened by 6 bases and J by 0 bases, with 13 bases between the two germline ends. This CDR3 region has 15 residues. The CDR3 region is CASSRGDSSTDTQYS. The CDR3 nucleotides read TGTGCCAGCAGCCGGGGAGACAGTAGCACAGATACGCAGTATTCT.

Points on this clonotype: Mismatch with germline at one junction end may stem from a read error. The V call is TRBV2, the J call TRBJ2-7; 7 nucleotides align to TRBD2. The CDR3 runs to 14 residues. Germline V gives CDR1 SNHLY, CDR2 FYNNEI. As DNA, the CDR3 is TGCGCCAGCGTTGGGGAGGGGATTCCCTACGAGCAGTACTTC. It yields the protein CASVGEGIPYEQYF.

The V and J genes are TRBV9 and TRBJ2-7; TRBD2 matches 9 bases. Trimming at V came to 0 bases and at J to 4 bases, leaving 2 bases not matched to a gene. This CDR3 has 14 amino acids. CDR1 and CDR2 (germline): SGDLS, YYNGEE. The chain's CDR3 is CASSVGGGAYEQYF. DNA of the CDR3: TGTGCCAGCAGCGTAGGCGGGGGGGCGTACGAGCAGTACTTC.

This sequence joins TRBV19 and TRBJ2-7; 8 bases match TRBD1. The CDR3 loop spans 13 amino acids. J was trimmed by 6 bases and V by 5 bases; bases with no gene match: 6. The V gene's germline CDR1 is LNHDA and CDR2 SQIVND (reference sequence). DNA for the CDR3: TGTGCCAGTAGTCTGGGACAGGCAGGCGAGCAGTACTTC. Protein sequence: CASSLGQAGEQYF.

The chain combines TRBV14 with TRBJ1-1; D not resolved. Trimming removed 4 bases at V and 5 bases at J, with 14 bases between. Looked up from germline, CDR1 is SGHDN and CDR2 is FVKESK. The CDR3 length is 14 residues. DNA of the CDR3: TGTGCCAGCAGCCCAATGAGGGTGGGGACTGAAGCTTTCTTT. It specifies CASSPMRVGTEAFF. Looking up the rest from reference TRBV14 and TRBJ1-1 gives the full variable domain: EAGVTQFPSHSVIEKGQTVTLRCDPISGHDNLYWYRRVMGKEIKFLLHFVKESKQDESGMPNNRFLAERTGGTYSTLKVQPAELEDSGVYFCASSPMRVGTEAFFGQGTRLTVV.

In its sample, this clonotype was seen many times. The chain is built from TRBV2 and TRBJ1-2, with 8 positions matching TRBD1. This CDR3 is built from 14 residues. Per the germline V gene, CDR1 is SNHLY and CDR2 is FYNNEI. With V trimmed by 6 bases and J by 6 bases, 9 bases remained unmatched. CDR3 DNA sequence: TGTGCCAGCAGGCAACCCGGGACAGGCGATGGCTACACCTTC. Its protein is CASRQPGTGDGYTF.

The chain links TRBV6-2 or TRBV6-3 to TRBJ2-2; 7 nucleotides agree with TRBD2. The CDR3 extends over 16 amino acids. CDR1 is MNHEY and CDR2 is SVGEGT in the germline V gene. J gave up 4 bases and V 4 bases, and 9 bases lay outside the gene matches. CDR3: CASSSVAGVGTGELFF. DNA for the CDR3: TGTGCCAGCAGTTCGGTGGCGGGAGTGGGCACCGGGGAGCTGTTTTTT.

Worth noting for this clonotype: This CDR3 is missing its conserved last phenylalanine or tryptophan, likely due to a read error. The DNA is omitted, as the CDR3 cannot be located on it reliably, and the CDR3 follows TCRdb's listing. The gene calls are TRBV2 and TRBJ1-3. CDR1 and CDR2 (germline): SNHLY, FYNNEI. The CDR3 comprises 8 residues, both ends counted. The chain's CDR3 is CASRAGYT.

This clonotype was seen ten or more times. CDR3 amino acids: CASSPPGTSRHEQYF. CDR3 bases: TGTGCCAGCAGCCCCCCCGGGACTAGCAGGCACGAGCAGTACTTC. V gene TRBV7-9 combines with J gene TRBJ2-7, with 9 nucleotides matching TRBD2. The junction had 10 bases not matched to a gene; V was cut back by 5 bases and J by 5 bases. The CDR3 consists of 15 residues. Germline V CDR1 and CDR2: SEHNR, FQNEAQ (reference sequence).

There are many counts of this clonotype. The gene calls are TRBV7-9 and TRBJ1-6, with D possibly matching TRBD1 (5 bases). The CDR3 contains 15 residues. Germline loops: CDR1 SEHNR, CDR2 FQNEAQ (reference sequence). The germline V and J ends were trimmed by 2 bases and 6 bases, with 11 bases remaining between them. In DNA form, the CDR3 reads TGTGCCAGCAGCTTACTGGGGGGAGCTAATTCACCCCTCCACTTT. The encoded protein is CASSLLGGANSPLHF.

The sample holds a few counts of this clonotype. This chain uses TRBV5-6 with TRBJ2-5, with TRBD1 identical over 9 bases. Looked up from germline, CDR1 is SGHDT and CDR2 is YYEEEE. There are 16 residues in the CDR3. The junction had 5 bases not matched to a gene; V was cut back by 0 bases and J by 2 bases. This CDR3 reads CASSLVPGTGQETQYF. The DNA of the CDR3 is TGTGCCAGCAGCTTGGTGCCCGGGACAGGGCAAGAGACCCAGTACTTC.

V and J are TRBV2 and TRBJ1-5; the D gene is possibly TRBD1 (6 bases). Trimming removed 3 bases at V and 6 bases at J, with 12 bases between. The CDR3 extends over 14 amino acids. Germline-derived CDR1 and CDR2 are SNHLY and FYNNEI. Here the CDR3 DNA reads TGTGCCAGCAGTGACCCGGGGGCGCGTCAGCCCCAGCATTTT. Translating it yields CASSDPGARQPQHF.

As to this clonotype: One junction end does not reproduce the germline sequence, and a read error may be involved. The CDR3 sequence is CSGGSTRCGHTF. DNA of the CDR3: TGCAGTGGCGGCAGTACCAGATGTGGCCACACCTTC. The chain recombines TRBV20-1 with TRBJ1-2; D gene unclear. The CDR3 length is 12 residues. From germline, CDR1 is DFQATT and CDR2 SNEGSKA (reference sequence).

The genes are TRBV4-3 and TRBJ2-7; 8 bases agree with TRBD1. J was trimmed by 2 bases and V by 0 bases; bases with no gene match: 0. Looked up from germline, CDR1 is LGHNA and CDR2 is YSLEER. CDR3 size: 14 residues. The CDR3 protein is CASSQETGAYEQYF. The CDR3 region has the DNA TGCGCCAGCAGCCAAGAGACAGGGGCCTACGAGCAGTACTTC.

At least ten counts were recorded for this clonotype. The chain joins TRBV5-8 to TRBJ2-7, with 8 bases fitting TRBD2. The germline V gene encodes CDR1 SGHTS and CDR2 YDEGEE. This CDR3 has 15 amino acids. V gave up 4 bases and J gave up 0 bases; unmatched junction bases: 6. The CDR3 loop is CASSKPSGSSYEQYF. The DNA for the CDR3 is TGTGCCAGCAGCAAACCGAGCGGGAGCTCCTACGAGCAGTACTTC.